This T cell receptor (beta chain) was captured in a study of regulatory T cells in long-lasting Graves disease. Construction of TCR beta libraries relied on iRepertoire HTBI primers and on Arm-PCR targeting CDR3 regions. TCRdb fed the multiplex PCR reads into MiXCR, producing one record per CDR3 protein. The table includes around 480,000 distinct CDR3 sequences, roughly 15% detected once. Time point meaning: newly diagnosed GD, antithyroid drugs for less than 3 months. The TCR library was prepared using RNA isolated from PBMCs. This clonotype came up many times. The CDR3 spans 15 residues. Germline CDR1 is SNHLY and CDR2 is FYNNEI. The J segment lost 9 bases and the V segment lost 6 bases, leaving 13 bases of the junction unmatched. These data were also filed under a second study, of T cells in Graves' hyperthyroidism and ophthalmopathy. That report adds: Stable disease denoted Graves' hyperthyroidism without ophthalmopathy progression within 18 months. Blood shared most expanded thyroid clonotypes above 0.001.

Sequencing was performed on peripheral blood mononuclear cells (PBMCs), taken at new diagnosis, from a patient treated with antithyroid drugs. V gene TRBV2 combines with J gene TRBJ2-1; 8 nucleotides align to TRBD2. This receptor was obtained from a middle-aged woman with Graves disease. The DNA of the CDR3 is TGTGCCAGCAGGCCCTTCTCCGGGGGGGCCGTTGAGCAGTTCTTC. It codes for CASRPFSGGAVEQFF.